This TCR beta chain appears in the sequencing data of a study of cytomegalovirus exposure and HLA in healthy donors. Study results and caveats: Data from an earlier analysis indicated that most TCR beta V segments were productive either about 90% or about 30% of the time.

Notes on this clone: As yet, its antigen is unknown.

Use of 60 Vbeta and 13 Jbeta primers characterized the PCR. The repertoire was sequenced with immunoSEQ multiplex PCR; TCRdb's copy has only in-frame clones and lacks some. There are roughly 89,000 clones in the sample; roughly 79% occur only once, and under 2% lies in the top ten. The V end lost 5 bases, the J end lost 5 bases, and 22 bases lay between the germline ends. This CDR3 is 17 amino acids long. Germline CDR1 and CDR2: SGHVS and FNYEAQ. The receptor comes from a woman aged 25-40 years in good health and CMV-seronegative. Specimen: PBMCs. This rearrangement joins TRBV7-6 to TRBJ2-1; D might be TRBD2 (6 bases). CDR3 region: CASSLGRARGLNNEQFF. The CDR3 bases are TGTGCCAGCAGCCTAGGCAGGGCTCGCGGACTAAACAATGAGCAGTTCTTC.